The sequence of this TCR beta chain was determined in a study of T cell repertoires in cytomegalovirus infection. Details on this clonotype: The antigen is undetermined.

V dropped 7 bases and J dropped 1; count of bases not matched to a gene: 5. CDR3 length: 15 amino acids. The germline gives CDR1 MDHEN, CDR2 SYDVKM. TCRdb processed the reads anew with MiXCR; each CDR3 protein has one entry. The sample has approximately 300,000 distinct CDR3 sequences, roughly 28% seen once; the top ten hold over 15%. This receptor was taken from a human donor in good health (CMV status not recorded). Some clones in this sample may be carry-over from other donors' samples. The chain couples TRBV28 to TRBJ1-5; 9 bases are shared with TRBD1. The material was cultured PBMCs, obtained from culture after CMV antigen stimulation. Written as DNA, the CDR3 is TGTGCCAGCACGGACAGGGGAAGGAGCAATCAGCCCCAGCATTTT. Its translation: CASTDRGRSNQPQHF.